What follows describes a single TCR beta chain. Its matching antigen is unknown. The PCR had 60 Vbeta and 13 Jbeta primers. Sequencing was performed with immunoSEQ multiplex PCR; in TCRdb, only in-frame clones are kept and a portion is missing. Among some 150,000 clones listed, less than 10% were seen once. This entry comes from a study of cytomegalovirus exposure and HLA in healthy donors. The overall study: Unique TCRs numbering roughly 80 million, obtained from HLA-typed donors, made up an early data release.

Study-level findings and limits: Some highly shared sequence variants likely arose as a pipeline artifact.

The origin of this receptor is a male donor in good health and CMV-seronegative. Sequences were obtained from PBMCs.

As DNA, the CDR3 is TGCGCCAGCAGTAACACCTACGAGCAGTACTTC. Translating it yields CASSNTYEQYF. J is TRBJ2-7 and V is TRBV10-2; D is ambiguous. Germline V gene sequence: CDR1 WSHSY, CDR2 SAAADI. The CDR3 has 11 residues. The V end lost 5 bases, the J end lost 2 bases, and 4 bases lay between the germline ends.